The present T cell receptor beta chain was sequenced within a study of T cells in localized non-small cell lung cancer. Study-level points and caveats: There was higher T cell clonality in uninvolved adjacent lung than in tumor, and it was highest there.

The CDR3 totals 12 residues. The germline V and J ends were trimmed by 6 bases and 6 bases, with 9 bases remaining between them. Germline CDR1 reads MNHEY; CDR2 reads SMNVEV (reference sequence). Worth noting for this clone: The antigen is undetermined.

Here immunoSEQ multiplex PCR was the method, and the copy in TCRdb shows in-frame clones only, minus some. The sample yields more than 30,000 clones, over 75% seen once. The TCR comes from a woman between 35 and 70 years old with stage III lung adenocarcinoma. This material consisted of peripheral blood mononuclear cells, taken before any cancer treatment. V usage is TRBV27 and J usage is TRBJ2-1; D is undetermined. The CDR3 nucleotides are TGTGCCAGCAGGGACCACCGCAATGAGCAGTTCTTC. Amino acids: CASRDHRNEQFF.